The source of this T cell receptor (beta chain) is a study of blood T cells in healthy people across ages. Findings and limits, study-wide: Fewer expanded clones and more diversity marked long-lived versus aged donors. Per million T cells, TCR beta diversity dropped roughly linearly as age increased.

This clonotype was found a few times. Its antigen is not known. Then a second PCR, running roughly 6 to 12 cycles, was carried out with a sample-barcoded 5' primer and a J-beta primer mix. TCRdb fed the 5' RACE reads into MiXCR, producing one record per CDR3 protein. This table has 650,000 to 900,000 distinct CDR3 sequences, around 62% appearing once. The clonotype was recovered from a man aged 30 to 39 in good health. The sequenced sample consisted of blood.

In DNA, the CDR3 is TGCAGCGTTGAAGTCACGGGGACAGATACGCAGTATTTT. Amino acid sequence: CSVEVTGTDTQYF. The V gene is TRBV29-1, the J gene TRBJ2-3; D perhaps matches TRBD2 (5 bases). V was cut by 1 base and J by 3 bases, with 8 bases left in between. CDR1 and CDR2 from the germline V gene are SQVTM and ANQGSEA. The CDR3 contains 13 residues.